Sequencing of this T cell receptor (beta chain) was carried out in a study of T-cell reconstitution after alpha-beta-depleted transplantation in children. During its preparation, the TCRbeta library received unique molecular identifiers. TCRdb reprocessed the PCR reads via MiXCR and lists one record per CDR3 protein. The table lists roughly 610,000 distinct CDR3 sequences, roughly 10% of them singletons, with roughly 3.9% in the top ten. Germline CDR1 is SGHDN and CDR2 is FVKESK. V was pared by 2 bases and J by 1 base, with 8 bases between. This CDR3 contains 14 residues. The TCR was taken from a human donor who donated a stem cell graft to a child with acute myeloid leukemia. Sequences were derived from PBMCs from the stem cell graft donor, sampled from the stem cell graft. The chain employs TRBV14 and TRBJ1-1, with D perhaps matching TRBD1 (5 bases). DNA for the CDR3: TGTGCCAGCAGCCAAAGGGGTGAGAACACTGAAGCTTTCTTT. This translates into CASSQRGENTEAFF.